The 19 T cell receptor beta chains below were found in one sample sequenced in a study of blood T cell repertoires in COVID-19. The method was immunoSEQ multiplex PCR; TCRdb's version includes in-frame clones alone and lacks a portion of them. The sample lists over 200,000 clones; 80% to 90% were seen once. Sequenced sample: PBMCs or T cells enriched from blood (not recorded which). These receptors all come from a man aged 35-49 years who had recovered from COVID-19.

The chain combines TRBV5-4 with TRBJ1-4; 9 bases are shared with TRBD1. This CDR3 is built from 16 residues. CDR1 and CDR2 (germline): SGHNT, YYREEE (reference sequence). Trimming at V came to 4 bases and at J to 2 bases, leaving 6 bases not matched to a gene. CDR3: CASSRDRATTNEKLFF. CDR3 sequence (DNA): TGTGCCAGCAGCCGGGACAGGGCCACGACTAATGAAAAACTGTTTTTT.

J is TRBJ1-1 and V is TRBV5-6; 7 bases align to TRBD1. Germline assignment: CDR1 SGHDT and CDR2 YYEEEE. CDR3 size: 14 residues. V shed 2 bases and J 5 bases; nucleotides not matched to a gene: 6. The CDR3 loop reads CASSFRGGETEAFF. For the CDR3, the DNA is TGTGCCAGCAGCTTCAGAGGGGGCGAAACTGAAGCTTTCTTT.

The rearrangement uses TRBV5-1 and TRBJ2-1; weak D call: TRBD2 (6 bases). The CDR3 length is 15 residues. From germline, CDR1 is SGHRS and CDR2 YFSETQ. Trimming stripped 0 bases from V and 0 bases from J, with 7 bases between. The DNA of the CDR3 is TGCGCCAGCAGCTTGGTCGGGGGCTCCTACAATGAGCAGTTCTTC. Residues: CASSLVGGSYNEQFF. Full variable domain (missing parts from reference TRBV5-1 and TRBJ2-1): KAGVTQTPRYLIKTRGQQVTLSCSPISGHRSVSWYQQTPGQGLQFLFEYFSETQRNKGNFPGRFSGRQFSNSRSEMNVSTLELGDSALYLCASSLVGGSYNEQFFGPGTRLTVL.

The chain combines TRBV7-9 with TRBJ1-1; TRBD1 is a possible D gene (6 bases). The CDR3 runs to 14 residues. Trimming took off 10 bases at V and 4 bases at J, with 19 bases between the two ends. From germline, CDR1 is SEHNR and CDR2 FQNEAQ (reference sequence). The CDR3 reads CATDKDSMGTEAFF. DNA for the CDR3: TGTGCCACCGATAAGGACAGTATGGGCACTGAAGCTTTCTTT.

V usage is TRBV28 and J usage is TRBJ1-4; TRBD1 agrees at 7 bases. The V gene's germline CDR1 is MDHEN and CDR2 SYDVKM. The CDR3 sequence is 14 residues long. The junction had 6 bases not matched to a gene; V was cut back by 6 bases and J by 5 bases. CDR3: CASRETGPNEKLFF. CDR3 DNA: TGTGCCAGCAGAGAGACAGGGCCGAATGAAAAACTGTTTTTT.

The rearrangement links TRBV5-5 to TRBJ2-3, with 11 bases identical to TRBD2. V lost 4 bases, J lost 5 bases, and 3 bases stayed unmatched. From germline, CDR1 is SGHKS and CDR2 YYEKEE (reference sequence). This CDR3 has 14 residues. The CDR3 DNA reads TGTGCCAGCAGCCTAGCGGGAGGCGGAGATACGCAGTATTTT. This codes for CASSLAGGGDTQYF.

This chain joins TRBV3-1 (or the pseudogene TRBV3-2) and TRBJ2-5; TRBD2 matches at 8 bases. The CDR3 is 15 residues long. Germline V gene data show CDR1 as LGHDT and CDR2 as YNNKEL (reference sequence). V was pared by 4 bases and J by 2 bases, with 6 bases of the junction left unmatched. This CDR3 is CASSLQAGGQETQYF. CDR3 DNA sequence: TGTGCCAGCAGCCTGCAGGCGGGGGGACAAGAGACCCAGTACTTC.

The CDR3 DNA sequence: TGTGCCAGTAGTATCTCCGGGGGGCCTTTCTCCTACGAGCAGTACTTC. Its translation: CASSISGGPFSYEQYF. The rearrangement uses TRBV19 and TRBJ2-7; D possibly corresponds to TRBD2 (7 bases). The CDR3 extends over 16 amino acids. CDR1 and CDR2 (germline): LNHDA, SQIVND (reference sequence). V shed 3 bases and J shed 0 bases, with 15 bases lying between them.

This rearrangement joins TRBV11-2 to TRBJ1-5; TRBD1 matches at 9 bases. Germline loops: CDR1 SGHAT, CDR2 FQNNGV. This CDR3 has 15 residues. V shed 5 bases, J shed 6 bases, and the junction held 8 bases outside the gene matches. This chain's CDR3 is CASSPDRGSFQPQHF. CDR3 DNA: TGTGCCAGCAGCCCGGACAGGGGAAGTTTTCAGCCCCAGCATTTT. Together with reference TRBV11-2 and TRBJ1-5, the CDR3 gives the full variable domain: EAGVAQSPRYKIIEKRQSVAFWCNPISGHATLYWYQQILGQGPKLLIQFQNNGVVDDSQLPKDRFSAERLKGVDSTLKIQPAKLEDSAVYLCASSPDRGSFQPQHFGDGTRLSIL.

The chain employs TRBV10-3 and TRBJ2-1; TRBD2 agrees at 12 bases. J lost 7 bases, V lost 3 bases, and 22 bases had no gene match. CDR1 and CDR2 (germline): ENHRY, SYGVKD. CDR3 length equals 21 residues. CDR3 sequence: CAISDSILLAGGPLVPNEQFF. The CDR3 coding sequence is TGTGCCATCAGTGATTCAATCCTACTAGCGGGAGGTCCCCTAGTCCCAAATGAGCAGTTCTTC.

V gene TRBV6-1 combines with J gene TRBJ1-1; 9 bases align to TRBD1. There are 20 residues in the CDR3. V was pared by 1 base and J by 0 bases, with 15 bases of the junction left unmatched. CDR1 and CDR2 (germline): MNHNS, SASEGT. DNA for the CDR3: TGTGCCAGCAGTGAAGGGCCTTTTTTCCGGGACAGGGACCTGAACACTGAAGCTTTCTTT. Translating it yields CASSEGPFFRDRDLNTEAFF.

The chain couples TRBV24-1 to TRBJ1-1; TRBD1 is a possible D gene (5 bases). Germline-derived CDR1 and CDR2 are KGHDR and SFDVKD. V lost 5 bases to trimming and J lost 11 bases, with 14 bases between them. This CDR3 comprises 12 residues. CDR3 residues: CATSGPEAGAFF. CDR3 nucleotide sequence: TGTGCCACCAGTGGGCCCGAGGCAGGGGCTTTCTTT.

The chain recombines TRBV5-4 with TRBJ2-4; 10 bases agree with TRBD1. V was clipped by 4 bases and J by 6 bases; unmatched bases: 1. Germline V gene lookup returns CDR1 SGHNT and CDR2 YYREEE (reference sequence). The CDR3 contains 13 residues. The CDR3 DNA follows: TGTGCCAGCAGCCGGGACAGGGGAAACATTCAGTACTTC. It translates to CASSRDRGNIQYF.

V and J are TRBV6-4 and TRBJ1-6; TRBD1 agrees at 8 bases. The trim removed 7 bases at V and 9 bases at J, leaving 11 bases unmatched. From germline, CDR1 is MRHNA and CDR2 SNTAGT. The CDR3 is 15 residues long. CDR3 sequence reads: CASKKDRESLSPLHF. In nucleotides, the CDR3 is TGTGCCAGCAAGAAGGACAGGGAGTCTCTTTCACCCCTCCACTTT.

The CDR3 sequence is CASSIASRGYNQPQHF. CDR3 DNA: TGTGCCAGTAGTATAGCATCCAGGGGCTATAATCAGCCCCAGCATTTT. This chain uses TRBV19 with TRBJ1-5; D perhaps matches TRBD1 (6 bases). The ends were cut back, 1 base at V and 4 bases at J, with 14 bases in the middle. The germline V gene encodes CDR1 LNHDA and CDR2 SQIVND (reference sequence). The CDR3 length is 16 residues. Full variable domain (remainder filled in from reference TRBV19 and TRBJ1-5): DGGITQSPKYLFRKEGQNVTLSCEQNLNHDAMYWYRQDPGQGLRLIYYSQIVNDFQKGDIAEGYSVSREKKESFPLTVTSAQKNPTAFYLCASSIASRGYNQPQHFGDGTRLSIL.

The V gene is TRBV9, the J gene TRBJ1-2; the D gene is possibly TRBD1 (5 bases). V lost 0 bases, J lost 0 bases, and 12 bases lay in between. This CDR3 has 16 residues. Germline V lookup: CDR1 SGDLS, CDR2 YYNGEE. CDR3 coding DNA: TGTGCCAGCAGCGTAGCTACGGGGGGGTCTAACTATGGCTACACCTTC. Encoded protein: CASSVATGGSNYGYTF.

J is TRBJ2-5 and V is TRBV2; tentative D call: TRBD2 (6 bases). Germline loops: CDR1 SNHLY, CDR2 FYNNEI. CDR3 size: 15 residues. V shed 1 base and J shed 5 bases, with 14 bases lying between them. The CDR3 region has the DNA TGTGCCAGCAGTGAAGTGGGGGGTAGTGGGGAGACCCAGTACTTC. This translates into CASSEVGGSGETQYF.

This chain uses TRBV27 with TRBJ2-1; 13 bases agree with TRBD2. Germline CDR1 MNHEY, CDR2 SMNVEV (reference sequence). CDR3 size: 19 residues. The J segment lost 4 bases and the V segment lost 7 bases, leaving 16 bases of the junction unmatched. CDR3 bases: TGTGCCAGCAAATCTTGGACTAGCGGGAGCTGGGGAACTTACAATGAGCAGTTCTTC. Translating gives CASKSWTSGSWGTYNEQFF.

The chain recombines TRBV10-3 with TRBJ2-7; weak D call: TRBD1 (5 bases). The V gene's germline CDR1 is ENHRY and CDR2 SYGVKD. The CDR3 is 15 residues long. V lost 0 bases and J 2 bases, leaving 11 bases between the germline ends. As DNA, the CDR3 is TGTGCCATCAGTGAGTCGGGTAGGGGCGCCTACGAGCAGTACTTC. Amino acid sequence: CAISESGRGAYEQYF.